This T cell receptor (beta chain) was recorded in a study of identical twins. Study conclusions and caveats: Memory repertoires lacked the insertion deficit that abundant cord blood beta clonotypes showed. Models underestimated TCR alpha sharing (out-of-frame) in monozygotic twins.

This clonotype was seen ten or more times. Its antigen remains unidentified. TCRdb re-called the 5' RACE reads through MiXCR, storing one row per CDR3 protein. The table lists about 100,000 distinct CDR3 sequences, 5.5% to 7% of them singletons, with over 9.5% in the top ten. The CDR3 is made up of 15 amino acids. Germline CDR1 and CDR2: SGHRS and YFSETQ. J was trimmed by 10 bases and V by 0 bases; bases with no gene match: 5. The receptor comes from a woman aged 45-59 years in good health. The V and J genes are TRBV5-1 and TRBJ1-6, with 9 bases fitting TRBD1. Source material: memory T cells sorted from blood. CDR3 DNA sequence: TGCGCCAGCAGCTTGGGGGGACAGGGCAGATCACCCCTCCACTTT. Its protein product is CASSLGGQGRSPLHF.